This T cell receptor beta chain was recovered during a study of technical replicates of blood from a few donors. Profiled with immunoSEQ multiplex PCR; TCRdb holds only in-frame clones, not every one. Of roughly 85,000 clones in the sample, 94% were seen once. The ends lost 11 bases at V and 4 bases at J; junction bases unmatched: 16. Germline CDR1 is MNHEY and CDR2 is SMNVEV (reference sequence). This CDR3 spans 17 amino acids. The J gene is TRBJ1-5, the V gene TRBV27; 11 bases map to TRBD1. The specimen was T cells isolated from PBMCs. The TCR comes from a human donor in good health. The CDR3 reads CAGPGQGVRTRNQPQHF. The DNA of the CDR3 is TGTGCCGGCCCGGGACAGGGGGTGAGGACCCGGAATCAGCCCCAGCATTTT.